This T cell receptor (beta chain) was sequenced during a study of blood T cells in healthy people across ages. The study's findings and limits: Diversity of TCR beta correlated strongly with naive T cell percentage.

This clonotype was found a few times. Its antigen is not known. CDR1 and CDR2 (germline): MDHEN, SYDVKM. V was shortened by 2 bases and J by 5 bases, with 15 bases between the two germline ends. This CDR3 region has 15 residues. The authors extracted at least 5 micrograms of total RNA per sample. Sample-barcoded 5' priming and a J-beta primer mix drove a second PCR of roughly 7 to 11 cycles. Unique molecular identifiers of 12 random nucleotides labeled each cDNA. A minimum of 2.5 million CDR3-containing paired-end reads was obtained for each sample. In TCRdb, the 5' RACE reads were re-called with MiXCR into one record per CDR3 protein. Found here are about 650,000 distinct CDR3 sequences, 32% of them singletons; the top ten hold approximately 15%.

The rearrangement uses TRBV28 and TRBJ1-1, with no clear D. Material for sequencing was blood. This TCR was recovered from a woman over 75 in good health. The CDR3 region has the DNA TGTGCCAGCAGTTTAAGCAGAGCGGGTGGGACTGAAGCTTTCTTT. Translating it yields CASSLSRAGGTEAFF.